The 17 T cell receptor beta chains below come from one sample, sequenced in a study of a mutant IDH1 vaccine in newly diagnosed glioma. Their antigen targets remain unknown. Assay used: immunoSEQ multiplex PCR; TCRdb lists only in-frame clones, some missing. The data show about 53,000 clones, approximately 86% seen once. Time point: week 5, during vaccination. Vaccinated patients received 300 ug of mutant IDH1 20-mer peptide per dose, with topical imiquimod. Material: PBMCs, obtained from a glioma patient whose treatment included an IDH1 peptide vaccine. All receptors derive from a woman younger than 35 with glioma. Some clones in this sample may be carry-over from other donors' samples.

The J gene is TRBJ2-5, the V gene TRBV27; 8 bases map to TRBD2. V was clipped by 2 bases and J by 4 bases; unmatched bases: 6. The CDR3 length is 15 residues. CDR1 is MNHEY, CDR2 SMNVEV, per germline (reference sequence). CDR3 loop: CASSLVAGGVETQYF. CDR3 DNA: TGTGCCAGCAGTTTAGTGGCGGGAGGAGTAGAGACCCAGTACTTC.

This chain connects TRBV19 to TRBJ2-2; D uncertain. The V end was cut by 7 bases, the J end by 1 base, with 10 bases between. The CDR3 has 14 amino acids. Germline V gene data show CDR1 as LNHDA and CDR2 as SQIVND (reference sequence). CDR3 residues: CASTNGRNTGELFF. The CDR3 nucleotides read TGTGCCAGTACGAACGGACGGAACACCGGGGAGCTGTTTTTT.

The chain is built from TRBV5-1 and TRBJ1-1; the D gene is possibly TRBD1 (6 bases). CDR3 length equals 16 residues. Germline V CDR1 and CDR2: SGHRS, YFSETQ. With 4 bases removed from V and 5 bases from J, the gap between germline ends came to 21 bases. The CDR3 coding sequence is TGCGCCAGCAGCGCGGCTGTAGGGGGGGCGCGGACTGAAGCTTTCTTT. Translating gives CASSAAVGGARTEAFF. The full variable domain, in which reference TRBV5-1 and TRBJ1-1 provide the parts outside the CDR3, is KAGVTQTPRYLIKTRGQQVTLSCSPISGHRSVSWYQQTPGQGLQFLFEYFSETQRNKGNFPGRFSGRQFSNSRSEMNVSTLELGDSALYLCASSAAVGGARTEAFFGQGTRLTVV.

The gene calls are TRBV4-2 and TRBJ2-7, with TRBD2 as a possible D gene (6 bases). Trimming stripped 1 base from V and 3 bases from J, with 19 bases between. Germline CDR1 is LGHNA and CDR2 is YNFKEQ. CDR3 length equals 17 residues. CDR3 protein: CASSQAISEGILYEQYF. The CDR3 nucleotides read TGTGCCAGCAGCCAAGCGATATCGGAGGGGATCCTCTACGAGCAGTACTTC.

The chain joins TRBV7-8 to TRBJ1-2; TRBD1 is a possible D gene (5 bases). V was trimmed by 5 bases and J by 2 bases, leaving 9 bases between them. This CDR3 is 13 amino acids long. CDR1 and CDR2 from the germline V gene are SGHVS and FQNEAQ. The CDR3 loop is CASSPRGNYGYTF. CDR3 bases: TGTGCCAGCAGCCCGAGGGGAAACTATGGCTACACCTTC.

The chain recombines TRBV5-1 with TRBJ1-5; D call uncertain. The CDR3 runs to 14 residues. V was shortened by 2 bases and J by 6 bases, with 12 bases between the two germline ends. Per the germline V gene, CDR1 is SGHRS and CDR2 is YFSETQ. CDR3 protein: CASSLEGVGQPQHF. Here the CDR3 DNA reads TGCGCCAGCAGCTTAGAAGGCGTGGGTCAGCCCCAGCATTTT.

The rearrangement joins TRBV6-5 to TRBJ1-4; 8 nucleotides agree with TRBD1. Germline CDR1 MNHEY, CDR2 SVGAGI. J gave up 7 bases and V 0 bases, and 1 base lay outside the gene matches. The CDR3 sequence is 14 residues long. The CDR3 DNA reads TGTGCCAGCAGTTACTCGGACAGGGTTGAAAAACTGTTTTTT. It codes for CASSYSDRVEKLFF.

This clone is a singleton in its sample. A clone one base away is much larger, so this may be a read error. The CDR3 does not close with the conserved phenylalanine or tryptophan, likely indicating a read error. The chain joins TRBV7-9 to TRBJ2-7; 7 positions agree with TRBD1. This CDR3 spans 15 amino acids. The germline gives CDR1 SEHNR, CDR2 FQNEAQ (reference sequence). V gave up 4 bases and J gave up 7 bases; unmatched junction bases: 13. The CDR3 here is CASSSTGPGFKEQYL. CDR3 nucleotides: TGTGCCAGCAGCTCGACAGGGCCTGGATTTAAAGAGCAGTACCTC.

The gene calls are TRBV7-9 and TRBJ1-5; D is unclear. V shed 4 bases and J shed 7 bases, with 11 bases lying between them. The CDR3 loop spans 13 amino acids. CDR1 is SEHNR and CDR2 is FQNEAQ in the germline V gene (reference sequence). CDR3 sequence reads: CASSSHPAQPQHF. The CDR3 DNA reads TGTGCCAGCAGCTCTCACCCGGCCCAGCCCCAGCATTTT. Complete variable domain (other parts from reference TRBV7-9 and TRBJ1-5): DTGVSQNPRHKITKRGQNVTFRCDPISEHNRLYWYRQTLGQGPEFLTYFQNEAQLEKSRLLSDRFSAERPKGSFSTLEIQRTEQGDSAMYLCASSSHPAQPQHFGDGTRLSIL.

The genes are TRBV29-1 and TRBJ1-3, with D unresolved. The V gene lost 8 bases and the J gene lost 5 bases, with 7 bases spanning the gap. The CDR3 consists of 10 residues. Germline CDR1 and CDR2: SQVTM and ANQGSEA. The CDR3 DNA is TGCAGCCCCGTGAGAAACACCATATATTTT. Its translation: CSPVRNTIYF.

This clone was found once. This same CDR3 is encoded by further DNA sequences in the sample. The chain couples TRBV9 to TRBJ1-1; D ambiguous. From germline, CDR1 is SGDLS and CDR2 YYNGEE. Trimming pared 0 bases from V and 3 bases from J, leaving 6 bases between. This CDR3 has 13 amino acids. The CDR3 DNA sequence: TGTGCCAGCAGCGTAGCTGGGCACACTGAAGCTTTCTTT. This gives the protein CASSVAGHTEAFF.

The rearrangement uses TRBV7-2 and TRBJ2-2; D possibly matches TRBD1 or TRBD2 (6 bases each). The CDR3 has 17 residues. Trimming pared 5 bases from V and 5 bases from J, leaving 21 bases between. The germline V gene encodes CDR1 SGHTA and CDR2 FQGNSA. CDR3 sequence reads: CASSLWGLGAGTGELFF. In nucleotides, the CDR3 is TGTGCCAGCAGCCTCTGGGGACTGGGGGCAGGAACCGGGGAGCTGTTTTTT.

The rearrangement links TRBV4-2 to TRBJ2-1; 9 bases align to TRBD2. This CDR3 has 15 amino acids. V was clipped by 0 bases and J by 5 bases; unmatched bases: 2. Germline V CDR1 and CDR2: LGHNA, YNFKEQ. Here the CDR3 reads CASSQESGGNNEQFF. CDR3 DNA sequence: TGTGCCAGCAGCCAAGAGAGCGGGGGGAACAATGAGCAGTTCTTC.

V usage is TRBV10-3 and J usage is TRBJ1-4, with a weak D call TRBD1 (6 bases). V shed 4 bases and J shed 8 bases, with 17 bases lying between them. Germline V gene sequence: CDR1 ENHRY, CDR2 SYGVKD. The CDR3 has 15 amino acids. The CDR3 region has the DNA TGTGCCATCAGTGCGCGGGGGGGGGCTGGGGAAAAACTGTTTTTT. It encodes CAISARGGAGEKLFF.

The rearrangement uses TRBV14 and TRBJ2-1, with D maybe TRBD1 (7 bases). The CDR3 spans 16 residues. V was pared by 4 bases and J by 4 bases, with 17 bases between. CDR1 is SGHDN, CDR2 FVKESK, per germline. The CDR3 coding sequence is TGTGCCAGCAGCCGACCTAGACAGGGAGGTTACAATGAGCAGTTCTTC. Translating gives CASSRPRQGGYNEQFF. The complete variable domain, with remaining parts taken from reference TRBV14 and TRBJ2-1, reads EAGVTQFPSHSVIEKGQTVTLRCDPISGHDNLYWYRRVMGKEIKFLLHFVKESKQDESGMPNNRFLAERTGGTYSTLKVQPAELEDSGVYFCASSRPRQGGYNEQFFGPGTRLTVL.

The chain is built from TRBV9 and TRBJ2-7, with 9 positions matching TRBD2. CDR3 length: 14 residues. J gave up 4 bases and V 3 bases, and 5 bases lay outside the gene matches. CDR1 is SGDLS, CDR2 YYNGEE, per germline. DNA for the CDR3: TGTGCCAGCAGCGGTAGCGGGGGTAATTACGAGCAGTACTTC. It yields the protein CASSGSGGNYEQYF.

This clone was detected a few times. The gene calls are TRBV2 and TRBJ1-5; D might be TRBD1 (5 bases). Germline V gene data show CDR1 as SNHLY and CDR2 as FYNNEI. The CDR3 has 14 amino acids. Deletions cut 3 bases from V and 0 bases from J, with 6 bases between. CDR3 nucleotide sequence: TGTGCCAGCAGTGAGACAGATAGCAATCAGCCCCAGCATTTT. This encodes CASSETDSNQPQHF.